Included here is one T cell receptor beta chain sequence, with context. Per the authors' pipeline: Amplification with reference gene primers provided the estimates of nucleated cell counts. TCRdb keeps only in-frame clones here, not all; method: immunoSEQ multiplex PCR. Clonal size and the V and J genes are those of that table, whereas D and trimming came from the DNA. The profile covers 200,000 to 250,000 clones, with approximately 86% appearing a single time and 7.1% taken by the ten largest. These data are taken from a study of blood T cell repertoires in COVID-19. Source material: peripheral blood. This TCR was sampled from a woman aged 70-85 years with active or convalescent COVID-19.

CDR3 residues: CASSESRVGTDTQYF. The CDR3 DNA reads TGCGCCAGCAGTGAGTCGCGGGTAGGGACAGATACGCAGTATTTT. V gene TRBV10-1 combines with J gene TRBJ2-3; TRBD2 is a possible D gene (5 bases). V dropped 0 bases and J dropped 3 bases, with 10 bases sitting between them. CDR1 is WNHNN, CDR2 SYGVQD, per germline (reference sequence). CDR3 size: 15 residues.